The source of this T cell receptor beta chain is a study of human T cells and chemical hapten exposure. V was clipped by 6 bases and J by 3 bases; unmatched bases: 1. There are 13 residues in the CDR3. Germline loops: CDR1 KGHDR, CDR2 SFDVKD. TCRdb ran MiXCR on the RACE reads and lists one entry per CDR3 protein. The table includes roughly 38,000 distinct CDR3 sequences, 7.6% detected once. Sample time point: pre-sensitization, week 0. Treatment of the sample: therapeutic diphenylcyclopropenone sensitization with weekly scalp DPC. This clonotype has a count of ten or more. The TCR comes from a woman aged 50 to 65 with alopecia areata. Some clones in this sample may be carry-over from other donors' samples. The chain has TRBV24-1 and TRBJ2-1; 7 nucleotides align to TRBD2. This material consisted of whole blood, taken in connection with sensitization to the hapten diphenylcyclopropenone (DPC). The CDR3: CATSIAGYNEQFF. The DNA for the CDR3 is TGTGCCACCAGTATAGCGGGCTACAATGAGCAGTTCTTC.